What follows is one T cell receptor beta chain and its context. V was clipped by 0 bases and J by 5 bases, with 10 bases between them. The CDR3 is 15 residues long. The germline V gene encodes CDR1 MGHRA and CDR2 YSYEKL. These data belong to a study of control samples from healthy donors and cancer patients. The table came from immunoSEQ multiplex PCR; TCRdb's copy has only in-frame clones and leaves some out. This sample has 65,000 to 95,000 clones; 75% to 90% occur once, and the top ten carry more than 5.5%. This sequence was found in a man aged 45-65 years in good health. Sequenced input: blood. The chain has TRBV4-1 and TRBJ1-4, with D uncertain. DNA for the CDR3: TGCGCCAGCAGCCAAGACCGGGCCTCAAATGAAAAACTGTTTTTT. Amino acids: CASSQDRASNEKLFF.